A single sample gave rise to the 21 T cell receptor beta chains below, sequenced in a study of Tregs in tolerant kidney transplant recipients. Clones were read by immunoSEQ multiplex PCR, and TCRdb kept only the in-frame ones, dropping some. The table records 95,000 or so clones, roughly 93% of them present only once. Related graft donors supplied nonmyeloablative bone marrow transplants, and mixed chimerism was transient. The sample in question was CD4+ T cells from blood (PBMCs), obtained 12 months after the transplant. All receptors derive from a human patient who received a combined kidney and bone marrow transplant. Among the T cells, some may be from the graft donor.

The chain is built from TRBV4-1 and TRBJ2-5; a weak D match, TRBD1 (5 bases). Germline V gene data show CDR1 as MGHRA and CDR2 as YSYEKL. Deletions cut 5 bases from V and 1 base from J, with 11 bases between. This CDR3 has 14 amino acids. CDR3 in amino acids: CASSNRQLQETQYF. The CDR3 DNA is TGCGCCAGCAGCAACCGACAGCTCCAAGAGACCCAGTACTTC.

The rearrangement links TRBV7-3 to TRBJ2-6; D is undetermined. Germline loops: CDR1 SGHTA, CDR2 FQGTGA. The CDR3 extends over 15 amino acids. V lost 4 bases to trimming and J lost 3 bases, with 10 bases between them. Here the CDR3 reads CASSSSIGGANVLTF. CDR3 nucleotide sequence: TGTGCCAGCAGCTCGTCTATTGGTGGGGCCAACGTCCTGACTTTC.

The chain is built from TRBV7-2 and TRBJ2-5, with 8 nucleotides matching TRBD1. Germline V gives CDR1 SGHTA, CDR2 FQGNSA. V lost 1 base to trimming and J lost 6 bases; unmatched junction nucleotides: 4. The CDR3 spans 14 residues. The CDR3 DNA sequence: TGTGCCAGCAGCTTAGGGACAGGGTCCCAGACCCAGTACTTC. Amino acid sequence: CASSLGTGSQTQYF.

The rearrangement uses TRBV7-9 and TRBJ2-5, with 13 bases identical to TRBD2. CDR1 is SEHNR and CDR2 is FQNEAQ in the germline V gene (reference sequence). With V trimmed by 5 bases and J by 5 bases, 8 bases remained unmatched. The CDR3 totals 16 residues. The CDR3 region is CASSITSGGARETQYF. The CDR3 nucleotides read TGTGCCAGCAGCATCACTAGCGGGGGGGCCCGGGAGACCCAGTACTTC.

The chain joins TRBV12-5 to TRBJ2-7, with D maybe TRBD1 (6 bases). V was pared by 0 bases and J by 3 bases, with 15 bases between. The CDR3 is 16 amino acids. Germline CDR1 and CDR2: LGHNT and FRNRAP. CDR3: CASGLVLGQGHYEQYF. The CDR3 DNA sequence: TGTGCTAGTGGTTTGGTACTGGGGCAGGGGCACTACGAGCAGTACTTC. The whole variable domain, filled in from reference TRBV12-5 and TRBJ2-7, reads DARVTQTPRHKVTEMGQEVTMRCQPILGHNTVFWYRQTMMQGLELLAYFRNRAPLDDSGMPKDRFSAEMPDATLATLKIQPSEPRDSAVYFCASGLVLGQGHYEQYFGPGTRLTVT.

The chain employs TRBV2 and TRBJ2-7; 7 bases agree with TRBD1. The CDR3 contains 12 residues. CDR1 and CDR2 (germline): SNHLY, FYNNEI. The junction had 2 bases not matched to a gene; V was cut back by 5 bases and J by 4 bases. CDR3 sequence (DNA): TGTGCCAGCAGTTACAGGGGTTACGAGCAGTACTTC. Protein: CASSYRGYEQYF.

The J gene is TRBJ2-1, the V gene TRBV21-1; TRBD1, as called in the table, went unchecked against the DNA. TRBV21-1 is reported as a pseudogene. CDR3 length: 17 amino acids. CDR3 sequence reads: CASSKRRGDSTDNEQFF. The CDR3, as DNA: TGTGCCAGCAGCAAAAGGAGGGGGGACAGTACGGACAATGAGCAGTTCTTC.

This sequence joins TRBV5-4 and TRBJ2-2, with 11 bases lining up with TRBD2. The CDR3 runs to 16 residues. The junction had 6 bases not matched to a gene; V was cut back by 3 bases and J by 5 bases. From germline, CDR1 is SGHNT and CDR2 YYREEE (reference sequence). This CDR3 reads CASSSLAGGETGELFF. The CDR3, as DNA: TGTGCCAGCAGCTCTCTAGCGGGAGGTGAGACCGGGGAGCTGTTTTTT.

The genes are TRBV4-2 and TRBJ2-7, with D perhaps TRBD2 (6 bases). Trimming took off 0 bases at V and 6 bases at J, with 15 bases between the two ends. This CDR3 comprises 15 residues. Germline CDR1 is LGHNA and CDR2 is YNFKEQ. In DNA, the CDR3 is TGTGCCAGCAGCCAAGATGGAGGGAGAGGTGGCGAGCAGTACTTC. As protein: CASSQDGGRGGEQYF.

The V call is TRBV5-1, the J call TRBJ2-7; 7 bases fit TRBD1. V dropped 1 base and J dropped 2; count of bases not matched to a gene: 12. The CDR3 is made up of 17 amino acids. From germline, CDR1 is SGHRS and CDR2 YFSETQ. The CDR3 sequence: CASSLRAPGQRTYEQYF. The CDR3 region has the DNA TGCGCCAGCAGCTTGCGGGCCCCGGGACAGAGGACCTACGAGCAGTACTTC.

This rearrangement joins TRBV29-1 to TRBJ2-1; D remains unclear. Trimming removed 4 bases from V and 5 bases from J, with 6 bases in between. CDR1 and CDR2 (germline): SQVTM, ANQGSEA. This CDR3 spans 11 amino acids. In DNA form, the CDR3 reads TGCAGCGTTGCTAAAAACAATGAGCAGTTCTTC. Amino acid sequence: CSVAKNNEQFF.

The chain joins TRBV25-1 to TRBJ2-5; 9 bases are shared with TRBD1. CDR3 length equals 16 residues. From germline, CDR1 is MGHDK and CDR2 SYGVNS. V lost 5 bases, J lost 0 bases, and 7 bases stayed unmatched. CDR3 in amino acids: CASSPGTGIHQETQYF. The CDR3 DNA is TGTGCCAGCAGTCCTGGGACAGGGATACACCAAGAGACCCAGTACTTC.

V and J are TRBV11-1 and TRBJ1-1, with D perhaps matching TRBD1 (5 bases). This CDR3 region has 16 residues. V was cut by 1 base and J by 1 base, with 13 bases left in between. Looked up from germline, CDR1 is SGHAT and CDR2 is FQDESV (reference sequence). CDR3 sequence (DNA): TGTGCCAGCAGCTTAGAAATTACGGGGGGGAACACTGAAGCTTTCTTT. Its protein product is CASSLEITGGNTEAFF.

The V and J genes are TRBV13 and TRBJ2-2, with 15 positions matching TRBD2. The germline V gene encodes CDR1 PRHDT and CDR2 FYEKMQ (reference sequence). V shed 5 bases, J shed 6 bases, and the junction held 4 bases outside the gene matches. The CDR3 is made up of 16 amino acids. The CDR3 loop reads CASSPWTSGRAGELFF. In DNA, the CDR3 is TGTGCCAGCAGCCCTTGGACTAGCGGGAGGGCCGGGGAGCTGTTTTTT. Full variable domain (outside the CDR3, taken from reference TRBV13 and TRBJ2-2): AAGVIQSPRHLIKEKRETATLKCYPIPRHDTVYWYQQGPGQDPQFLISFYEKMQSDKGSIPDRFSAQQFSDYHSELNMSSLELGDSALYFCASSPWTSGRAGELFFGEGSRLTVL.

The genes are TRBV6-6 and TRBJ1-5, with a tentative D call TRBD1 (6 bases). The V gene's germline CDR1 is MNHNY and CDR2 SVGAGI (reference sequence). The CDR3 runs 15 residues. V lost 8 bases, J lost 3 bases, and 17 bases lay in between. DNA of the CDR3: TGTGCCAGCTCCCAGGGGAGGGGCGCCAATCAGCCCCAGCATTTT. Protein sequence: CASSQGRGANQPQHF.

Comments on this clone: Other nucleotide sequences from this sample produce the same CDR3. The rearrangement uses TRBV6-6 and TRBJ1-6; D gene uncertain. Germline assignment: CDR1 MNHNY and CDR2 SVGAGI (reference sequence). The CDR3 length is 14 residues. Trimming stripped 2 bases from V and 13 bases from J, with 15 bases between. The CDR3 sequence: CASSYAPLVSPLHF. In nucleotides, the CDR3 is TGTGCCAGCAGTTACGCCCCTCTAGTTTCCCCCCTCCACTTT.

The chain has TRBV5-1 and TRBJ2-5; tentatively, D is TRBD2 (6 bases). The length of the CDR3 is 16 residues. Germline assignment: CDR1 SGHRS and CDR2 YFSETQ. The V gene lost 4 bases and the J gene lost 2 bases, with 18 bases spanning the gap. Here the CDR3 DNA reads TGCGCCAGCAGCGGAGGGTTTTTGGGTGGACAAGAGACCCAGTACTTC. It specifies CASSGGFLGGQETQYF. Full variable domain (outside the CDR3, taken from reference TRBV5-1 and TRBJ2-5): KAGVTQTPRYLIKTRGQQVTLSCSPISGHRSVSWYQQTPGQGLQFLFEYFSETQRNKGNFPGRFSGRQFSNSRSEMNVSTLELGDSALYLCASSGGFLGGQETQYFGPGTRLLVL.

The genes are TRBV7-2 and TRBJ2-7; D might be TRBD2 (7 bases). Germline CDR1 is SGHTA and CDR2 is FQGNSA. V was shortened by 3 bases and J by 2 bases, with 11 bases between the two germline ends. The CDR3 sequence is 14 residues long. This chain's CDR3 is CASSLDGGPYEQYF. The CDR3, as DNA: TGTGCCAGCAGCTTGGACGGGGGGCCCTACGAGCAGTACTTC.

The chain is built from TRBV7-9 and TRBJ2-2, with a weak D call TRBD2 (6 bases). The V and J ends lost 3 bases and 6 bases respectively, with 17 bases between them. There are 16 residues in the CDR3. Germline lookup yields CDR1 SEHNR and CDR2 FQNEAQ (reference sequence). This CDR3 reads CASSFAARGTSGELFF. The DNA for the CDR3 is TGTGCCAGCAGCTTCGCGGCCCGAGGGACTTCCGGGGAGCTGTTTTTT.

A single count supports this clone. The rearrangement uses TRBV4-3 and TRBJ2-3; TRBD2 agrees at 15 bases. The germline gives CDR1 LGHNA, CDR2 YSLEER. V shed 5 bases, J shed 6 bases, and the junction held 3 bases outside the gene matches. This CDR3 comprises 15 residues. Written as DNA, the CDR3 is TGCGCCAGCAGCTTCGGACTAGCGGGGGGGGATACGCAGTATTTT. Translation gives CASSFGLAGGDTQYF.

The gene calls are TRBV7-6 and TRBJ2-2, with no clear D. The CDR3 consists of 15 residues. Trimming left V 5 bases short and J 1 base short, with 11 bases between. CDR1 SGHVS and CDR2 FNYEAQ come from the germline V gene. The DNA for the CDR3 is TGTGCCAGCAGCCGCCCCTGGAGGAACACCGGGGAGCTGTTTTTT. Translation gives CASSRPWRNTGELFF. Combining the CDR3 with reference TRBV7-6 and TRBJ2-2 gives the whole variable domain GAGVSQSPRYKVTKRGQDVALRCDPISGHVSLYWYRQALGQGPEFLTYFNYEAQQDKSGLPNDRFSAERPEGSISTLTIQRTEQRDSAMYRCASSRPWRNTGELFFGEGSRLTVL.